This T cell receptor (beta chain) was sequenced during a study of Graves' ophthalmopathy and Graves' hyperthyroidism. This clonotype was seen repeatedly, ten times or more. Amplified TCR beta CDR3 regions were obtained using RNA transcripts as template. The library came from an HTBI-primed first-round RT-PCR and a second-round multiplex PCR. TCRdb recomputed calls from the multiplex PCR reads with MiXCR, one row per CDR3 protein. The sample includes 170,000 or so distinct CDR3 sequences, 35% to 50% of them seen just once. V shed 3 bases and J shed 4 bases, with 16 bases lying between them. CDR1 is MRHNA and CDR2 is SNTAGT in the germline V gene. This CDR3 spans 15 amino acids.

The chain employs TRBV6-4 and TRBJ2-7; D tentatively fits TRBD1 or TRBD2 (6 bases each). The material sequenced was peripheral blood. This clonotype originated in a man aged 30 to 45 with Graves' ophthalmopathy. Written as DNA, the CDR3 is TGTGCCAGCAGTGAAGGGGGGTGGGCTACGTACGAGCAGTACTTC. Its translation: CASSEGGWATYEQYF.